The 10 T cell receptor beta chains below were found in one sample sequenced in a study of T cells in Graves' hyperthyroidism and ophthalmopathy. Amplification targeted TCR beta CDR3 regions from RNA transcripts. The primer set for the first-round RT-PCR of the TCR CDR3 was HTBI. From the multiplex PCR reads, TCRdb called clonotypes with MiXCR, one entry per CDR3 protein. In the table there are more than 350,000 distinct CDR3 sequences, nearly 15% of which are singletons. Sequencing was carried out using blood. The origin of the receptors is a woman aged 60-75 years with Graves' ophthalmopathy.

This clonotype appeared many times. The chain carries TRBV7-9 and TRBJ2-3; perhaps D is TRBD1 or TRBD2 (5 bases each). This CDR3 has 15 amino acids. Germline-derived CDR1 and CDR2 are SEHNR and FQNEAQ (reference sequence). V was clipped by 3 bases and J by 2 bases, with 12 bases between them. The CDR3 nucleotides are TGTGCCAGCAGCTTCGAGGGGCCGGTCACAGATACGCAGTATTTT. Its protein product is CASSFEGPVTDTQYF.

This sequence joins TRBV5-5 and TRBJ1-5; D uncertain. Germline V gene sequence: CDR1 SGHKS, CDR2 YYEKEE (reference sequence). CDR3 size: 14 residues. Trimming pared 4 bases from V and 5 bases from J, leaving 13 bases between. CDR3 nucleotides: TGTGCCAGCAGCACCGGCGGTCCCCATCAGCCCCAGCATTTT. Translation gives CASSTGGPHQPQHF.

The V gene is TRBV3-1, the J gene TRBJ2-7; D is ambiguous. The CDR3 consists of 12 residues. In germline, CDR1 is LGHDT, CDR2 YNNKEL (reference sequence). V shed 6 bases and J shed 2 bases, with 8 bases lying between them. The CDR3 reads CASRGSAYEQYF. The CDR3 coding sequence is TGTGCCAGCAGGGGTTCTGCCTACGAGCAGTACTTC.

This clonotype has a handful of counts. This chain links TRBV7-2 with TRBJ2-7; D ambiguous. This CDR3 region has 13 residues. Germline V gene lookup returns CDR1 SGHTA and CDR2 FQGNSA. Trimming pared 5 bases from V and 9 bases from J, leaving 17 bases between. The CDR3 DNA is TGTGCCAGCAGCCCTCTAGGGCCAGGCCGGCAGTACTTC. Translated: CASSPLGPGRQYF. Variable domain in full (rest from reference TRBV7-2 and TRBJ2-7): GAGVSQSPSNKVTEKGKDVELRCDPISGHTALYWYRQSLGQGLEFLIYFQGNSAPDKSGLPSDRFSAERTGGSVSTLTIQRTQQEDSAVYLCASSPLGPGRQYFGPGTRLTVT.

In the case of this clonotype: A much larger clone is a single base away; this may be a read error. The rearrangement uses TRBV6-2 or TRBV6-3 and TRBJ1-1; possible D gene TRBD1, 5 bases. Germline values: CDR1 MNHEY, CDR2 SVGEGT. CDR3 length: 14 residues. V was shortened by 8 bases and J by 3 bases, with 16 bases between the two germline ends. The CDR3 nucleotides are TGTGCCAGCTCCTCAGCCCGGGGGGACACTGAAGCTTTCTTT. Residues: CASSSARGDTEAFF.

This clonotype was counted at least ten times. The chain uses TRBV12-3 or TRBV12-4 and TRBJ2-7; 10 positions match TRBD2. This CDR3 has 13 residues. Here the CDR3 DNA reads TGTGCTTCCGGACTAGCGGACTCCTACGAGCAGTACTTC. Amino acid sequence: CASGLADSYEQYF.

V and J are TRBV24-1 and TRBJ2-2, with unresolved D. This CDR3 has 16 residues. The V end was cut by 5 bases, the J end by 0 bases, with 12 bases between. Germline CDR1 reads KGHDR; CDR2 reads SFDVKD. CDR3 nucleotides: TGTGCCACCAGTGCTGGTCAGCGCGCGAACACCGGGGAGCTGTTTTTT. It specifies CATSAGQRANTGELFF.

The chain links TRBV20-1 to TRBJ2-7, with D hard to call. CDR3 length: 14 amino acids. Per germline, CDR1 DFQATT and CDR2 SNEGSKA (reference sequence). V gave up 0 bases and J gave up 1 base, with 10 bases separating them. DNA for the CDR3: TGCAGTGCTAGAGATAGGCCGGTTTCCTACGAGCAGTACTTC. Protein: CSARDRPVSYEQYF.

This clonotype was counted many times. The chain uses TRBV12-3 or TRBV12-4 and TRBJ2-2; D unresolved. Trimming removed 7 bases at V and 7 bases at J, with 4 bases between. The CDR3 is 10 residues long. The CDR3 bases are TGTGCCAGCAAAGGCGGGGAGCTGTTTTTT. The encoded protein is CASKGGELFF.

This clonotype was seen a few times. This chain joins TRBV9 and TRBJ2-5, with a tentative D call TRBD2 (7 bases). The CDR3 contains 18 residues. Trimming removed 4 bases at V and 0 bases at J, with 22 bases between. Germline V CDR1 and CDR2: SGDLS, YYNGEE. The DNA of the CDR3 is TGTGCCAGCAGCCCACGAGAAAGGGGGGGACCAAACCAAGAGACCCAGTACTTC. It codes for CASSPRERGGPNQETQYF.